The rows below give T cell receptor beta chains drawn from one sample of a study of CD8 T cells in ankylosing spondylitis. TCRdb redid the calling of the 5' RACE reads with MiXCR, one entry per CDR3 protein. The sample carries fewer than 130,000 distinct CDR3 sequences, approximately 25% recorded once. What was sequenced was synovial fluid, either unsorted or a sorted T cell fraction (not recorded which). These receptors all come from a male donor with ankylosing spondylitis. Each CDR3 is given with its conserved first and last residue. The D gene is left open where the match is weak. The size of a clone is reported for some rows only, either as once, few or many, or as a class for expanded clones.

TGTGCCAGCAGCCTATTAGGCAGGGTGGATGAGCAGTTCTTC CASSLLGRVDEQFF NA many TRBJ2-1 TRBV11-2
TGTGCCATCACCTCCCTCGGGCATAACTATGGCTACACCTTC CAITSLGHNYGYTF NA few TRBJ1-2 TRBV10-3
TGTGCCACCAGTGAGCAGGGACAGGGATATGAAAAACTGTTTTTT CATSEQGQGYEKLFF TRBD1 few TRBJ1-4 TRBV24-1
TGTGCCAGCAGCGTCCGGCCTGGACTGGGTTACGAGCAGTACTTC CASSVRPGLGYEQYF NA many TRBJ2-7 TRBV7-2
TGTGCCAGCAGCCTATCGGGGCTTAACTATGGCTACACCTTC CASSLSGLNYGYTF NA NA TRBJ1-2 TRBV3-1
TGTGCCAGCAGCGAGGGACTAGCGGGATATGAGCAGTTCTTC CASSEGLAGYEQFF TRBD2 few TRBJ2-1 TRBV7-2
TGTGCCAGCAGTTTAGAAGGACAGGCAGGTGGCTACACCTTC CASSLEGQAGGYTF TRBD1 many TRBJ1-2 TRBV12-3/TRBV12-4
TGCGCCAGCAGCGTCGGGGAGGTCGAGATAGATGAGCAGTTCTTC CASSVGEVEIDEQFF NA once TRBJ2-1 TRBV4-1
TGTGCCAGCAGCTGGCCTATTGACAGGGGTGTTAACACCGGGGAGCTGTTTTTT CASSWPIDRGVNTGELFF TRBD1 few TRBJ2-2 TRBV11-1
TGTGCCAGCAGCTTTATAGCGGGAGGACTTAAAAACATTCAGTACTTC CASSFIAGGLKNIQYF TRBD2 many TRBJ2-4 TRBV7-8
TGTGCCAGCAGCTTTTCTAGCGGGAGAAGTTCCTACAATGAGCAGTTCTTC CASSFSSGRSSYNEQFF TRBD2 NA TRBJ2-1 TRBV7-9
TGTGCCAGCAGTAGTTTTTACCAGGGTACCTACGAGCAGTACTTC CASSSFYQGTYEQYF NA NA TRBJ2-7 TRBV12-3/TRBV12-4
TGCGCCAGCAGGGCAGTGGGAGCGATGGCCGGGGAGCTGTTTTTT CASRAVGAMAGELFF NA NA TRBJ2-2 TRBV5-1
TGTGCCAGCAGCCCCCATAGGTACAGTAACAAAGGCGGCTACACCTTC CASSPHRYSNKGGYTF NA NA TRBJ1-2 TRBV9
TGTGCCAGCAGCCCGGGACAGCTAAGCCAGAACACTGAAGCTTTCTTT CASSPGQLSQNTEAFF TRBD1 few TRBJ1-1 TRBV7-9
TGTGCCAGCAGCTCCCGGACAGGTTCGAACACTGAAGCTTTCTTT CASSSRTGSNTEAFF TRBD1 few TRBJ1-1 TRBV7-8
TGCAGTGCTAGAGCTTCTAGCGGGAGGAGTTTTAAGAATGAGCAGTTCTTC CSARASSGRSFKNEQFF TRBD2 NA TRBJ2-1 TRBV20-1
TGCGCCAGCAGCACGGGACTAGCCACCGGAGTGGATGAGCAGTTCTTC CASSTGLATGVDEQFF TRBD2 NA TRBJ2-1 TRBV5-1
TGTGCCAGCAGCGTAGGGGCAGGAGGGGGAAACACTGAAGCTTTCTTT CASSVGAGGGNTEAFF NA once TRBJ1-1 TRBV9
TGTGCCAGCAGCCCGGATGGTTGGAATCAGCCCCAGCATTTT CASSPDGWNQPQHF NA NA TRBJ1-5 TRBV12-3/TRBV12-4
TGTGCCAGCAGCTTAGTCGCGGGAGTAGCCTACGAGCAGTACTTC CASSLVAGVAYEQYF TRBD2 NA TRBJ2-7 TRBV7-2
TGCAGCGGCCGGGAGTACCACAATGAGCAGTTCTTC CSGREYHNEQFF NA NA TRBJ2-1 TRBV29-1
TGCAGCGTTGAAGGGAGGTTGGGACAGAATTATGGGCAGTTCTTC CSVEGRLGQNYGQFF TRBD1 few TRBJ2-1 TRBV29-1
TGTGCCAGCACCGGAAGAATCACAGATACGCAGTATTTT CASTGRITDTQYF NA NA TRBJ2-3 TRBV11-3
TGTGCCAGCAGTTACGTTCTGCACAGGAACACTGAAGCTTTCTTT CASSYVLHRNTEAFF NA few TRBJ1-1 TRBV6-5
TGCAGCGTAGGGACCGAATACAATGAGCAGTTCTTC CSVGTEYNEQFF NA NA TRBJ2-1 TRBV29-1
TGCAGTGCTTCCGACCCGGGCACCGGGGAGCTGTTTTTT CSASDPGTGELFF NA many TRBJ2-2 TRBV20-1
TGTGCCACGCACCCAGGGTATAGCAATCAGCCCCAGCATTTT CATHPGYSNQPQHF NA NA TRBJ1-5 TRBV12-3/TRBV12-4